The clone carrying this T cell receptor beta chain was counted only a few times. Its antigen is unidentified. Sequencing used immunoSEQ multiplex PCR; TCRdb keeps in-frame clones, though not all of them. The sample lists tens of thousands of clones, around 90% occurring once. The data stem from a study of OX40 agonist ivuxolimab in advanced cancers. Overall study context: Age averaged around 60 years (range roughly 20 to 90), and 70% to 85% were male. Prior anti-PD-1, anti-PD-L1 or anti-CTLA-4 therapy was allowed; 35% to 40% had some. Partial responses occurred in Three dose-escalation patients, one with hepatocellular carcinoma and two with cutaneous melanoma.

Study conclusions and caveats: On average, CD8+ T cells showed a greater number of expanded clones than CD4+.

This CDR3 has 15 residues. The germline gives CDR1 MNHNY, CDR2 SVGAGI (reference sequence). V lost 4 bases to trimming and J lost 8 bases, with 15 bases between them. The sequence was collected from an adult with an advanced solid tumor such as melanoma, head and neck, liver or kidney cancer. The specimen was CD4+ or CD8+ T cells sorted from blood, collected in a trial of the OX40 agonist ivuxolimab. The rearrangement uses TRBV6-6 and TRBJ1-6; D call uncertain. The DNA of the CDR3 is TGTGCCAGCAGTTCGACACGCGGCTCGGATTCACCCCTCCACTTT. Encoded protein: CASSSTRGSDSPLHF.